What follows is one T cell receptor beta chain and its context. Its antigen target is currently unknown. Per-base quality was not reported, and no clone a single base away is much larger than it. The same CDR3 is also encoded by other DNA sequences in this sample. CDR1 and CDR2, looked up from the germline V gene, are MNHEY and SVGAGI. Trimming takes 6 bases off V and 3 bases off J; junction bases not matched to a gene: 3. There are 14 amino acids in the CDR3, from cysteine to phenylalanine inclusive. Kept here is only the CDR3 DNA, which spans 42 bases and is read in frame from base 1. This record belongs to a study of shared clonotypes between healthy human individuals (TCRdb year 2020). Turning to the overall study: A couple of women and three men aged 18 to 49 years were included in the cohort. To increase sequencing depth and limit assay-specific biases, different laboratories used diverse techniques to prepare libraries and sequence TCR repertoires. For each donor, CD4 naive and CD4 memory were each run on three plates, CD8 naive on two plates, and CD8 memory on one plate. Blood TCR repertoires of about 5 healthy adults were deeply sequenced to estimate repertoire size and the extent of clonotype sharing between individuals. Per donor, leukapheresis produced somewhere between about 0.8 and 9 billion PBMCs.

CD8 naive samples consisted of CD45RO-negative cells that were positively selected for CCR7, yielding a CD45RA+CCR7+ population without TemRA cells. The donors were healthy, HIV-negative adults who had no recently reported acute infections or vaccinations. Only Caucasian adults living in Nashville, Tennessee, USA were represented among the donors. Blood was collected by leukapheresis, and PBMCs were isolated by Ficoll-Histopaque density gradient centrifugation and then cryopreserved in liquid nitrogen vapor phase. Analytical flow cytometry was used to check the purity and quantity of every magnetically sorted T cell population. Each sorted fraction had its genomic DNA isolated and then quantified by UV absorbance on a Nanodrop 2000c. TCR CDR3 regions were amplified from genomic DNA by multiplex PCR using the deep immunoSEQ assay. Genomic DNA extracted from each cell subset was distributed evenly over all wells of several immunoSEQ 96-well plates, and each plate served as one replicate. Each replicate PCR for sorted subsets received about 210 ng genomic DNA, equal to about 30,000 T cell genomes. Purified libraries were quantified with a Qubit 3.0 fluorometer, sized on a Bioanalyzer 2100, and re-quantified with the KAPA Library Quantification kit. Every immunoSEQ 96-well plate was sequenced on a dedicated single-read 150-cycle Illumina NextSeq 550 flow cell. The study's own analysis went as follows. Because the immunoSEQ output included only junctional sequences and no quality scores, the filtering could not be the same as the filtering used for full-length reads. Sequences were annotated with PyIR, a Python wrapper for IgBLAST v1.9, using IMGT germline references to assign V/J genes and CDR3. Any read was removed if the V/J assignment was weak (E-value above 1e-6), the CDR3 was missing, or the read contained stop codons, out-of-frame junctions, or ambiguous translated residues. A V3J clonotype was defined by an identical inferred V gene, J gene, and CDR3 amino acid sequence. To compute the percentage overlap between repertoires, the number of shared unique clonotypes was divided by the size of the smaller repertoire. RTK rarefaction, the Chao1 estimator, and Recon v2.1 estimates of unobserved clonotypes were used to assess repertoire richness. OLGA was used to compute generation probabilities for all TCRbeta clonotypes that the gDNA method yielded from several donors. The immuneACCESS repertoire file appears here via TCRdb, limited to in-frame rearrangements. These files lack a portion of the clones; in checked studies, under half of the deficit traces to unresolved V genes, and the cause of the others is not known. V and J calls and clone size follow that table, whereas D and trimming were derived from the DNA. This sample is represented by roughly 1,800,000 clones; over 85% of them were singletons. The ten largest clones add up to more than 0.9% of the sample.

The investigation overall reported the following: Higher generation probabilities were observed for clonotypes shared by all four sorted-subset donors than for non-shared clonotypes. Incomplete sequencing was indicated by rarefaction of sorted-subset datasets, despite the large sequencing depth. When a handful of donors were compared, the shared fraction of clonotypes was about 5% for naive CD4, around 3.6% for naive CD8, 2.3% for memory CD4, and 0.4% for memory CD8. Sampling was limited to blood, and TCR repertoires in tissue likely differ from TCR repertoires in blood. Pairwise subsampling indicated that sequencing depth was expected to affect the degree of clonotype sharing among donors. The genetic and exposure-history diversity represented was limited by the small number of donors. Naive subsets generally had larger estimated clonotype richness than memory subsets.

The chain joins TRBV6-5 to TRBJ2-7; 12 junctional bases match TRBD2. This sequence was found in a man aged 18 to 30 in good health. Sequencing used naive CD8+ T cells sorted from blood. What the cell subset or site label conveys for this sample: CD45RA+CCR7+. Here is the DNA: TGTGCCAGCAGCCCGACTAGCGGGAGCTACGAGCAGTACTTC. Protein translation: CASSPTSGSYEQYF.